Following are 18 T cell receptor beta chains from one sample sequenced in a study of cytomegalovirus exposure and HLA in healthy donors. Clones were read by immunoSEQ multiplex PCR, and TCRdb kept only the in-frame ones, dropping some. The table shows about 260,000 clones, with roughly 88% occurring only once. The sample consisted of PBMCs. The receptors originated from a woman in her thirties in good health and CMV-seronegative.

For this clone: This sample includes further DNA sequences coding for the same CDR3. The rearrangement uses TRBV27 and TRBJ2-3; no definite D call. Germline-derived CDR1 and CDR2 are MNHEY and SMNVEV (reference sequence). The ends were cut back, 1 base at V and 6 bases at J, with 5 bases in the middle. The CDR3 covers 12 residues. The CDR3 coding sequence is TGTGCCAGCAGTTTATATGGGGATACGCAGTATTTT. It codes for CASSLYGDTQYF.

The V gene is TRBV28, the J gene TRBJ2-7, with no clear D. Per the germline V gene, CDR1 is MDHEN and CDR2 is SYDVKM. CDR3 length: 12 residues. Trimming removed 6 bases from V and 1 base from J, with 7 bases in between. The CDR3 is CASRARSYEQYF. The CDR3 DNA reads TGTGCCAGCAGGGCCCGATCCTACGAGCAGTACTTC.

This clone has a handful of counts. The rearrangement joins TRBV7-2 to TRBJ2-2; 10 bases align to TRBD2. The germline V gene has CDR1 SGHTA and CDR2 FQGNSA. V was pared by 2 bases and J by 5 bases, with 8 bases of the junction left unmatched. CDR3 size: 17 residues. This CDR3 reads CASSLTASGSPTGELFF. DNA for the CDR3: TGTGCCAGCAGCTTAACTGCTAGCGGGAGTCCGACCGGGGAGCTGTTTTTT.

V gene TRBV11-3 combines with J gene TRBJ2-7, with TRBD1 matching 9 bases. The germline gives CDR1 SGHNT, CDR2 YENEEA. Germline trimming cut 5 bases from V and 2 bases from J; bases unmatched to any gene: 4. The CDR3 totals 14 residues. The CDR3 spells CASSLRDRAYEQYF. The CDR3 DNA reads as TGTGCCAGCAGCCTCCGGGACAGGGCCTACGAGCAGTACTTC.

The rearrangement joins TRBV4-3 to TRBJ2-7; D not certain. The CDR3 is 15 residues long. Germline values: CDR1 LGHNA, CDR2 YSLEER. The V end was cut by 1 base, the J end by 6 bases, with 16 bases between. The CDR3 loop reads CASSQVHHLSGEQYF. Written as DNA, the CDR3 is TGCGCCAGCAGCCAAGTGCACCACCTATCGGGCGAGCAGTACTTC.

The genes are TRBV27 and TRBJ2-3; perhaps TRBD1 as D (6 bases). V lost 0 bases, J lost 3 bases, and 19 bases lay in between. Germline loops: CDR1 MNHEY, CDR2 SMNVEV (reference sequence). The CDR3 has 18 residues. CDR3 sequence reads: CASSLSNLPTRGTDTQYF. DNA for the CDR3: TGTGCCAGCAGTTTATCGAATCTCCCCACCAGGGGTACAGATACGCAGTATTTT.

This clone occurred many times. The chain links TRBV28 to TRBJ2-3; D uncertain. V lost 3 bases and J 4 bases, leaving 11 bases between the germline ends. This CDR3 spans 14 amino acids. Germline V CDR1 and CDR2: MDHEN, SYDVKM. CDR3 residues: CASSFVSGSDTQYF. In nucleotides, the CDR3 is TGTGCCAGCAGTTTCGTCTCCGGGTCAGATACGCAGTATTTT.

This chain joins TRBV29-1 and TRBJ2-1; TRBD1 aligns across 8 bases. Trimming cost V 4 bases and J 15 bases; bases outside gene matches: 14. Germline V CDR1 and CDR2: SQVTM, ANQGSEA. The CDR3 loop spans 13 amino acids. The CDR3 DNA reads as TGCAGCGTTGTTCGTGTTGGACAGGGATTACCGTTCTTC. It translates to CSVVRVGQGLPFF.

The chain joins TRBV11-2 to TRBJ1-3; no clear D gene. Germline CDR1 SGHAT, CDR2 FQNNGV. With 5 bases removed from V and 8 bases from J, the gap between germline ends came to 22 bases. The CDR3 contains 16 residues. The CDR3 DNA is TGTGCCAGCAGCACTCTTCAAGCGGCCCTAAAAGACACCATATATTTT. It translates to CASSTLQAALKDTIYF.

A single count supports this clone. V usage is TRBV14 and J usage is TRBJ2-7; possible D gene TRBD2, 6 bases. Germline-derived CDR1 and CDR2 are SGHDN and FVKESK. V was clipped by 1 base and J by 0 bases, with 10 bases between them. CDR3 length: 15 amino acids. As DNA, the CDR3 is TGTGCCAGCAGCCAAGGTTTCGGGGGCTCCTACGAGCAGTACTTC. Its translation: CASSQGFGGSYEQYF. The variable domain in full, with the rest retrieved from reference TRBV14 and TRBJ2-7, is EAGVTQFPSHSVIEKGQTVTLRCDPISGHDNLYWYRRVMGKEIKFLLHFVKESKQDESGMPNNRFLAERTGGTYSTLKVQPAELEDSGVYFCASSQGFGGSYEQYFGPGTRLTVT.

V is TRBV11-2 and J is TRBJ1-5, with 10 nucleotides matching TRBD1. Germline V gene lookup returns CDR1 SGHAT and CDR2 FQNNGV. The length of the CDR3 is 15 residues. V shed 5 bases and J 7 bases; nucleotides not matched to a gene: 8. The CDR3 is CASSPGQGERQPQHF. CDR3 DNA sequence: TGTGCCAGCAGCCCTGGACAGGGGGAGAGGCAGCCCCAGCATTTT.

The V gene is TRBV2, the J gene TRBJ1-3; no clear D gene. CDR1 SNHLY and CDR2 FYNNEI come from the germline V gene. CDR3 length equals 12 residues. Trimming left V 6 bases short and J 7 bases short, with 10 bases between. CDR3 residues: CASSPWENTIYF. The CDR3 nucleotides read TGTGCCAGCAGCCCCTGGGAGAACACCATATATTTT.

As for this clone: This sample includes further DNA sequences coding for the same CDR3. The V gene is TRBV27, the J gene TRBJ2-1; no firm D call. CDR1 and CDR2 (germline): MNHEY, SMNVEV (reference sequence). This CDR3 has 13 amino acids. Trimming shortened V by 0 bases and J by 7 bases, and 7 bases separated the two germline ends. DNA of the CDR3: TGTGCCAGCAGTTTATCTCCCTTGAATGAGCAGTTCTTC. Encoded protein: CASSLSPLNEQFF.

The rearrangement links TRBV4-2 to TRBJ1-1; tentative D call: TRBD1 (5 bases). This CDR3 region has 18 residues. Trimming stripped 1 base from V and 0 bases from J, with 18 bases between. CDR1 and CDR2 (germline): LGHNA, YNFKEQ. CDR3 DNA: TGTGCCAGCAGCCAAGTGGCCACGCCGGGACGGGTGAACACTGAAGCTTTCTTT. Amino acid sequence: CASSQVATPGRVNTEAFF.

This clone was observed once. The genes are TRBV9 and TRBJ2-1; TRBD2 aligns across 14 bases. Germline values: CDR1 SGDLS, CDR2 YYNGEE. The CDR3 consists of 16 residues. V shed 4 bases, J shed 5 bases, and the junction held 5 bases outside the gene matches. Here the CDR3 DNA reads TGTGCCAGCAGCACCAGACTAGCGGGAGGGCACAATGAGCAGTTCTTC. It yields the protein CASSTRLAGGHNEQFF.

The chain uses TRBV28 and TRBJ2-7; D remains unclear. The CDR3 runs to 13 residues. Trimming stripped 3 bases from V and 3 bases from J, with 9 bases between. Germline V gives CDR1 MDHEN, CDR2 SYDVKM. The CDR3 nucleotides read TGTGCCAGCAGTTTGACGATGCTCTACGAGCAGTACTTC. It yields the protein CASSLTMLYEQYF.

CDR3 sequence: CASSLTLGGMSNQPQHF. The CDR3 nucleotides read TGTGCCAGCAGCCTAACTCTCGGGGGCATGAGCAATCAGCCCCAGCATTTT. The chain couples TRBV5-6 to TRBJ1-5, with D perhaps matching TRBD1 (6 bases). Trimming shortened V by 4 bases and J by 1 base, and 18 bases separated the two germline ends. The CDR3 consists of 17 residues. The germline CDR1 and CDR2 sequences are SGHDT and YYEEEE.

The genes are TRBV2 and TRBJ2-1, with 7 bases that match TRBD1. Trimming took 7 bases from V and 0 from J; bases not matched to a gene: 3. Germline V lookup: CDR1 SNHLY, CDR2 FYNNEI. This CDR3 has 14 amino acids. Here the CDR3 DNA reads TGTGCCAGCAACCGGGACAGCTCCTACAATGAGCAGTTCTTC. Amino acids: CASNRDSSYNEQFF. The full variable domain, rest sourced from reference TRBV2 and TRBJ2-1, is EPEVTQTPSHQVTQMGQEVILRCVPISNHLYFYWYRQILGQKVEFLVSFYNNEISEKSEIFDDQFSVERPDGSNFTLKIRSTKLEDSAMYFCASNRDSSYNEQFFGPGTRLTVL.